A single sample gave rise to the 31 T cell receptor beta chains below, sequenced in a study of blood T cells in healthy people across ages. Through a sample-barcoded 5' primer and a J-beta primer mix, a second PCR was run for roughly 6 to 12 cycles. TCRdb processed the 5' RACE reads anew with MiXCR; each CDR3 protein has one entry. The data show 1.5 million to 2 million distinct CDR3 sequences, less than 50% seen once. Input material: blood. The receptors originated from a woman in her forties in good health.

This chain connects TRBV5-1 to TRBJ2-1; the match to TRBD1 covers 9 bases. J lost 1 base, V lost 6 bases, and 5 bases had no gene match. The germline gives CDR1 SGHRS, CDR2 YFSETQ. The CDR3 contains 15 residues. CDR3 sequence reads: CASTPGQGSYNEQFF. CDR3 in DNA: TGCGCCAGCACCCCGGGACAGGGTTCCTACAATGAGCAGTTCTTC.

This chain uses TRBV5-1 with TRBJ2-6; no firm D call. V gave up 6 bases and J gave up 0 bases, with 13 bases separating them. The CDR3 loop spans 16 amino acids. Germline CDR1 reads SGHRS; CDR2 reads YFSETQ. The CDR3 loop reads CASMENPYSGANVLTF. The CDR3 DNA follows: TGCGCCAGCATGGAAAACCCATACTCTGGGGCCAACGTCCTGACTTTC.

The chain combines TRBV20-1 with TRBJ2-6; 8 bases are shared with TRBD2. CDR1 and CDR2 (germline): DFQATT, SNEGSKA (reference sequence). V lost 5 bases and J lost 1; bases outside the gene matches: 4. The CDR3 covers 15 residues. CDR3 coding DNA: TGCAGTGCTTCGGGGGGGATTTCTGGGGCCAACGTCCTGACTTTC. It specifies CSASGGISGANVLTF.

The CDR3 DNA sequence: TGCGCCAGCAGCCATGAACGGCAAGCGACCTACAATGAGCAGTTCTTC. It is translated as CASSHERQATYNEQFF. This chain joins TRBV4-1 and TRBJ2-1, with D hard to call. Germline CDR1 MGHRA, CDR2 YSYEKL. This CDR3 is 16 amino acids long. Deletions cut 3 bases from V and 2 bases from J, with 14 bases between.

The chain carries TRBV14 and TRBJ2-5; TRBD2 matches at 11 bases. The V gene's germline CDR1 is SGHDN and CDR2 FVKESK. There are 18 residues in the CDR3. Unmatched junction bases numbered 17, after V lost 0 bases and J lost 11 bases. As DNA, the CDR3 is TGTGCCAGCAGCCAAGATCGCCGGACTAGCGGGTATTACAATGAGCAGTACTTC. The encoded protein is CASSQDRRTSGYYNEQYF.

This clonotype was seen a handful of times. The V and J genes are TRBV4-1 and TRBJ2-5; 7 bases agree with TRBD2. Germline V gene lookup returns CDR1 MGHRA and CDR2 YSYEKL. J gave up 2 bases and V 2 bases, and 5 bases lay outside the gene matches. The length of the CDR3 is 15 residues. CDR3 loop: CASSQPPGLQETQYF. DNA for the CDR3: TGCGCCAGCAGCCAACCCCCGGGACTACAAGAGACCCAGTACTTC.

This rearrangement joins TRBV29-1 to TRBJ1-2, with D possibly matching TRBD1 (6 bases). This CDR3 is built from 13 residues. Germline assignment: CDR1 SQVTM and CDR2 ANQGSEA. Deletions cut 2 bases from V and 4 bases from J, with 11 bases between. The CDR3 loop is CSVETGTVYGYTF. In DNA form, the CDR3 reads TGCAGCGTTGAAACAGGGACCGTCTATGGCTACACCTTC.

In this sample, this clonotype turned up a few times. The chain has TRBV7-2 and TRBJ2-1, with TRBD1 matching over 7 bases. The CDR3 contains 15 residues. Germline V lookup: CDR1 SGHTA, CDR2 FQGNSA. V was pared by 5 bases and J by 5 bases, with 9 bases of the junction left unmatched. CDR3 in DNA: TGTGCCAGCAGCGCCAGACAGGGAACAAACAATGAGCAGTTCTTC. It encodes CASSARQGTNNEQFF.

The rearrangement uses TRBV6-5 and TRBJ2-5; D gene unclear. This CDR3 region has 13 residues. V was shortened by 0 bases and J by 11 bases, with 13 bases between the two germline ends. Germline assignment: CDR1 MNHEY and CDR2 SVGAGI. This CDR3 is CASSYSLESRQYF. The CDR3 nucleotides read TGTGCCAGCAGTTACTCCTTAGAGTCGCGGCAGTACTTC.

This clonotype was found a few times. The genes are TRBV29-1 and TRBJ2-1; 7 bases match TRBD1. Germline assignment: CDR1 SQVTM and CDR2 ANQGSEA. J gave up 3 bases and V 6 bases, and 5 bases lay outside the gene matches. This CDR3 spans 13 amino acids. CDR3 DNA sequence: TGCAGCGTACAGGGGACCAGCTACAATGAGCAGTTCTTC. It yields the protein CSVQGTSYNEQFF.

This clonotype came up a few times. V is TRBV29-1 and J is TRBJ1-1; D is unclear. The germline CDR1 and CDR2 sequences are SQVTM and ANQGSEA. The CDR3 extends over 13 amino acids. V lost 0 bases and J 2 bases, leaving 7 bases between the germline ends. CDR3 DNA sequence: TGCAGCGTTGAAGAAGTCACTAACACTGAAGCTTTCTTT. Residues: CSVEEVTNTEAFF.

J is TRBJ2-3 and V is TRBV12-3 or TRBV12-4; tentative D call: TRBD2 (7 bases). The V end was cut by 6 bases, the J end by 2 bases, with 12 bases between. The CDR3 runs to 14 residues. The CDR3 loop reads CASSRGGDTDTQYF. In DNA form, the CDR3 reads TGTGCCAGCAGCAGGGGAGGGGACACAGATACGCAGTATTTT.

This sequence joins TRBV7-2 and TRBJ1-4; no reliable D call. Germline CDR1 is SGHTA and CDR2 is FQGNSA. The CDR3 is 16 residues long. V shed 1 base and J shed 6 bases, with 15 bases lying between them. In DNA form, the CDR3 reads TGTGCCAGCAGCTTAGTTTCAGCGACGACGGATGAAAAACTGTTTTTT. Encoded protein: CASSLVSATTDEKLFF.

This clonotype was observed a handful of times. The chain carries TRBV5-1 and TRBJ2-5; TRBD2 agrees at 7 bases. Germline CDR1 reads SGHRS; CDR2 reads YFSETQ. J lost 0 bases, V lost 5 bases, and 13 bases had no gene match. The CDR3 extends over 17 amino acids. The CDR3 reads CASRYGRVRQNQETQYF. The CDR3, as DNA: TGCGCCAGCAGATATGGGAGGGTCAGGCAGAACCAAGAGACCCAGTACTTC.

The sample holds a few counts of this clonotype. V usage is TRBV5-1 and J usage is TRBJ2-1; 9 bases align to TRBD2. CDR3 length: 17 residues. CDR1 and CDR2 from the germline V gene are SGHRS and YFSETQ. Unmatched junction bases numbered 7, after V lost 3 bases and J lost 0 bases. CDR3 nucleotide sequence: TGCGCCAGCAGCTGGGGGATGCGGGGGGGCTCCTACAATGAGCAGTTCTTC. Its translation: CASSWGMRGGSYNEQFF.

This chain links TRBV28 with TRBJ2-4; D gene unclear. The end of the DNA is better explained by TRBJ2-5, so the J call may be wrong. The CDR3 covers 14 residues. The germline V gene has CDR1 MDHEN and CDR2 SYDVKM. CDR3 in amino acids: CASRPSRVQETQYF. Here the CDR3 DNA reads TGTGCCAGCAGACCCTCCCGGGTCCAAGAGACCCAGTACTTC.

This clonotype has a handful of counts. The V gene is TRBV10-3, the J gene TRBJ2-6; D is possibly TRBD1 (6 bases). CDR1 is ENHRY, CDR2 SYGVKD, per germline. CDR3 length: 16 amino acids. V lost 3 bases and J lost 0, with 9 bases in between. The CDR3 loop is CAISDPGASGANVLTF. CDR3 nucleotides: TGTGCCATCAGTGATCCAGGGGCCTCTGGGGCCAACGTCCTGACTTTC.

This clonotype was picked up a small number of times. CDR3 in amino acids: CASSSPGLADNEQFF. In nucleotides, the CDR3 is TGTGCCAGCAGCTCTCCGGGACTAGCGGACAATGAGCAGTTCTTC. This chain connects TRBV11-2 to TRBJ2-1; 11 bases match TRBD2. This CDR3 has 15 amino acids. V lost 4 bases to trimming and J lost 5 bases; unmatched junction nucleotides: 4. Germline V gene lookup returns CDR1 SGHAT and CDR2 FQNNGV.

This clonotype was counted many times. The chain employs TRBV6-5 and TRBJ2-7, with TRBD1 matching 10 bases. Germline trimming cut 2 bases from V and 4 bases from J; bases unmatched to any gene: 2. The germline CDR1 and CDR2 sequences are MNHEY and SVGAGI. The CDR3 extends over 14 amino acids. The CDR3 sequence: CASSYLGQGYEQYF. The CDR3 DNA reads as TGTGCCAGCAGTTACCTGGGACAGGGGTACGAGCAGTACTTC.

This rearrangement joins TRBV28 to TRBJ2-7, with TRBD1 matching over 7 bases. CDR1 MDHEN and CDR2 SYDVKM come from the germline V gene. CDR3 length: 15 residues. DNA for the CDR3: TGTGCTACCACCAGACAGACAGGGTCTGGCTACGAGCAGTACTTC. This encodes CATTRQTGSGYEQYF.

The chain carries TRBV6-5 and TRBJ2-7; 14 bases match TRBD2. With V trimmed by 0 bases and J by 5 bases, 3 bases remained unmatched. The CDR3 sequence is 16 residues long. The germline V gene encodes CDR1 MNHEY and CDR2 SVGAGI. CDR3 coding DNA: TGTGCCAGCAGTTACTCCGGGGGACTAGCGGGGGACGAGCAGTACTTC. It encodes CASSYSGGLAGDEQYF.

The CDR3 bases are TGTGCCAGCAGTCCTGGAACAGGGTTCGGGGTTACTGAAGCTTTCTTT. Its translation: CASSPGTGFGVTEAFF. The chain is built from TRBV6-5 and TRBJ1-1; D is possibly TRBD1 (6 bases). V lost 5 bases and J lost 5, with 21 bases in between. Per germline, CDR1 MNHEY and CDR2 SVGAGI. The CDR3 loop spans 16 amino acids.

J is TRBJ2-7 and V is TRBV2; the D is unclear. Germline CDR1 and CDR2: SNHLY and FYNNEI. V was trimmed by 7 bases and J by 3 bases, leaving 10 bases between them. CDR3 length equals 12 residues. The CDR3 DNA reads TGTGCCAGCAAAAGAAGTGACTACGAGCAGTACTTC. Its translation is CASKRSDYEQYF.

The V gene is TRBV20-1, the J gene TRBJ2-1, with 9 nucleotides matching TRBD2. Germline CDR1 and CDR2: DFQATT and SNEGSKA (reference sequence). The CDR3 covers 17 residues. The V segment lost 5 bases and the J segment 0 bases; nucleotides outside the gene matches: 11. The CDR3, as DNA: TGCAGTGCTCTAGCGGGGTGGACGCCTAGCTCCTACAATGAGCAGTTCTTC. It codes for CSALAGWTPSSYNEQFF.

The chain has TRBV4-1 and TRBJ2-7; D is perhaps TRBD1 or TRBD2 (5 bases each). CDR3 length equals 13 residues. Germline V gives CDR1 MGHRA, CDR2 YSYEKL. Trimming removed 8 bases from V and 4 bases from J, with 15 bases in between. CDR3 amino acids: CASGPGRWYEQYF. The CDR3 DNA follows: TGCGCCAGCGGCCCGGGACGTTGGTACGAGCAGTACTTC.

The genes are TRBV2 and TRBJ2-3, with no clear D. Germline V CDR1 and CDR2: SNHLY, FYNNEI. V lost 6 bases and J 3 bases, leaving 10 bases between the germline ends. The CDR3 consists of 13 residues. CDR3 in DNA: TGTGCCAGCAGAGGCCGGGCTACAGATACGCAGTATTTT. Residues: CASRGRATDTQYF.

A word on this clonotype: With a much larger clone just one base away, this may be a read error. This chain links TRBV4-3 with TRBJ2-3, with a possible D match to TRBD2 (5 bases). The CDR3 contains 15 residues. Trimming stripped 1 base from V and 1 base from J, with 9 bases between. Germline-derived CDR1 and CDR2 are LGHNA and YSLEER. The CDR3: CASSQGLTGTDTQYF. DNA for the CDR3: TGCGCCAGCAGCCAAGGACTAACGGGCACAGATACGCAGTATTTT.

This clonotype turned up a few times. The chain joins TRBV20-1 to TRBJ1-2; possible D gene TRBD1, 5 bases. V shed 7 bases and J shed 1 base, with 13 bases lying between them. Germline CDR1 reads DFQATT; CDR2 reads SNEGSKA (reference sequence). CDR3 length equals 13 residues. The chain's CDR3 is CSVSPGGNYGYTF. CDR3 coding DNA: TGCAGTGTCAGCCCGGGGGGTAACTATGGCTACACCTTC.

The chain recombines TRBV7-2 with TRBJ2-5; D remains unclear. Germline CDR1 SGHTA, CDR2 FQGNSA. Trimming took 5 bases from V and 2 from J, leaving 15 bases between them. The CDR3 extends over 15 amino acids. CDR3 in DNA: TGTGCCAGCAGCAGAAACAGATTAGTACAAGAGACCCAGTACTTC. Translation: CASSRNRLVQETQYF. Complete variable domain (other parts from reference TRBV7-2 and TRBJ2-5): GAGVSQSPSNKVTEKGKDVELRCDPISGHTALYWYRQSLGQGLEFLIYFQGNSAPDKSGLPSDRFSAERTGGSVSTLTIQRTQQEDSAVYLCASSRNRLVQETQYFGPGTRLLVL.

The chain carries TRBV20-1 and TRBJ1-4; 8 bases line up with TRBD1. The CDR3 contains 17 residues. V was clipped by 5 bases and J by 8 bases; unmatched bases: 19. The germline CDR1 and CDR2 sequences are DFQATT and SNEGSKA (reference sequence). CDR3 DNA: TGCAGTGCTCGCTATTTTCGCCGGACAGGGCTTGAGGAAAAACTGTTTTTT. Protein product: CSARYFRRTGLEEKLFF.

The chain has TRBV20-1 and TRBJ2-7; 10 bases match TRBD2. This CDR3 is 14 amino acids long. The ends lost 2 bases at V and 3 bases at J; junction bases unmatched: 4. The germline V gene encodes CDR1 DFQATT and CDR2 SNEGSKA (reference sequence). The CDR3 protein is CSARNSGGFYEQYF. CDR3 coding DNA: TGCAGTGCTAGAAATAGCGGGGGGTTCTACGAGCAGTACTTC.